This T cell receptor (beta chain) is from a study of cytotoxic CD8 clonotypes in ibrutinib-treated CLL. As for the study in general: There were about 12 relapsed/refractory patients and around 15 treatment-naive patients, and approximately 17 were IGHV unmutated.

Target depth was 1 in 200,000 to 1 in 1 million T cells, about 10x per clonotype. Sequenced by immunoSEQ multiplex PCR; TCRdb stores in-frame clones only, minus some. The sample holds about 130,000 clones, about 78% seen once. V lost 3 bases and J 4 bases, leaving 15 bases between the germline ends. Germline V gene lookup returns CDR1 SGHVS and CDR2 FNYEAQ. CDR3 length: 15 residues. Frozen PBMC stocks contributed around 1.9 micrograms of genomic DNA to the TCR beta libraries. The chain has TRBV7-6 and TRBJ1-2; D may be TRBD1 (6 bases). The sequences come from PBMCs, collected after 24 months of ibrutinib treatment. This sequence was found in a human donor with chronic lymphocytic leukemia. DNA for the CDR3: TGTGCCAGCAGCTTGGTGGCGGGGGCCGGCTATGGCTACACCTTC. Its protein product is CASSLVAGAGYGYTF. Variable domain in full (rest from reference TRBV7-6 and TRBJ1-2): GAGVSQSPRYKVTKRGQDVALRCDPISGHVSLYWYRQALGQGPEFLTYFNYEAQQDKSGLPNDRFSAERPEGSISTLTIQRTEQRDSAMYRCASSLVAGAGYGYTFGSGTRLTVV.